This entry features one TCR beta chain sequence. Sequencing used immunoSEQ multiplex PCR; TCRdb keeps in-frame clones, though not all of them. The sample shows about 750,000 clones, over 90% of them seen only once. In germline, CDR1 is SGHAT, CDR2 FQNNGV. The CDR3 has 15 amino acids. With 3 bases removed from V and 5 bases from J, the gap between germline ends came to 13 bases. This record comes from a study of shared clonotypes between healthy human individuals. Terminally differentiated effector memory CD45RA+ cells were excluded by CCR7 positive selection of CD45RO-negative cells. Sequenced input: naive CD8+ T cells sorted from blood. The rearrangement joins TRBV11-2 to TRBJ1-4, with D tentatively TRBD1 (6 bases). This TCR was recovered from a man aged 25 to 40 in good health. The chain's CDR3 is CASSFLGGENEKLFF. The CDR3 DNA reads as TGTGCCAGCAGCTTTTTGGGGGGCGAGAATGAAAAACTGTTTTTT.